This T cell receptor beta chain was observed in a study of T cell repertoires in aging, cancer and after chemotherapy. At the level of the study: Paired samples before and after chemotherapy came from chronic lymphocytic leukemia patients on fludarabine- or bendamustine-based regimens. The full dataset contained 8.5 million to 10 million TCR reads.

The germline gives CDR1 MNHEY, CDR2 SMNVEV (reference sequence). Trimming took 5 bases from V and 5 from J; bases not matched to a gene: 9. CDR3 length: 16 amino acids. The template was genomic DNA from peripheral blood, not RNA. By sample fraction, this clonotype is medium-sized. The antigen is unknown. A mixed TRB-A/B primer pool amplified rearranged TRB by multiplex touch-down PCR. A single record per CDR3 protein comes from TCRdb applying MiXCR to the multiplex PCR reads. In the table there are about 8,600 distinct CDR3 sequences, around 25% of which are singletons. Study-level results: Hematological cancer patients had lymphoid organ infiltration that may impair thymic emigration or T cell expansion.

This sequence joins TRBV27 and TRBJ2-3; 11 bases align to TRBD2. The sequencing input was blood. The sequence was collected from a human donor with a blood cancer. CDR3 nucleotide sequence: TGTGCCAGCAGTGGACGACTAGCGGGACCGGTAGATACGCAGTATTTT. Translating it yields CASSGRLAGPVDTQYF.